This TCR beta chain came from a study of cytotoxic CD8 clonotypes in ibrutinib-treated CLL. As for the study in general: Response samples were obtained once patients had received a median about 11 months of treatment, range 6 to 36. Notes on the study in general: Baseline-level clonality went beyond age-matched healthy donors and moved in step with circulating CD8+ T-cell counts. At ibrutinib response, clonality increased, and at progression it declined back toward baseline.

Genomic DNA in a quantity of about 2.1 micrograms was derived from cryopreserved PBMCs for TCR beta libraries. Sequencing used immunoSEQ multiplex PCR; TCRdb keeps in-frame clones, though not all of them. This sample has about 200,000 clones, with 70% to 75% found just once. Comment on this clone: Antigen unknown.

Germline lookup yields CDR1 SGHTS and CDR2 YDEGEE. This CDR3 spans 17 amino acids. The ends were cut back, 0 bases at V and 0 bases at J, with 13 bases in the middle. The specimen was PBMCs, collected after 12 months of ibrutinib treatment. This sequence joins TRBV5-8 and TRBJ1-5, with D possibly being TRBD1 (6 bases). The receptor's source is a human donor with chronic lymphocytic leukemia. In DNA, the CDR3 is TGTGCCAGCAGCTTGGTATCGGGGGGCTATAGCAATCAGCCCCAGCATTTT. Protein sequence: CASSLVSGGYSNQPQHF.